One and the same sample provided the 9 T cell receptor beta chains below, sequenced in a study of cytomegalovirus exposure and HLA in healthy donors. The PCR employed 60 Vbeta primers together with 13 Jbeta primers. Assay used: immunoSEQ multiplex PCR; TCRdb lists only in-frame clones, some missing. Here the sample spans about 170,000 clones, less than 90% being singletons. The sequenced material came from PBMCs. These TCRs come from a woman between 50 and 59 years old in good health and CMV-seropositive.

The rearrangement links TRBV15 to TRBJ2-3, with D perhaps TRBD2 (5 bases). This CDR3 contains 16 residues. The V gene lost 1 base and the J gene lost 2 bases, with 13 bases spanning the gap. The germline gives CDR1 LNHNV, CDR2 YYDKDF (reference sequence). The chain's CDR3 is CATSRGTAFPTDTQYF. DNA for the CDR3: TGTGCCACCAGCAGAGGGACTGCATTTCCCACAGATACGCAGTATTTT.

The chain links TRBV4-2 to TRBJ2-3; TRBD2 agrees at 11 bases. Losses at the gene ends were 4 bases for V and 0 bases for J; bases not matched to a gene: 6. CDR3 length: 17 residues. CDR1 LGHNA and CDR2 YNFKEQ come from the germline V gene. The CDR3 reads CASSLRTSGFSTDTQYF. The CDR3 coding sequence is TGTGCCAGCAGCCTCCGGACTAGCGGGTTTAGCACAGATACGCAGTATTTT.

The V gene is TRBV2, the J gene TRBJ1-1; no firm D call. Trimming pared 5 bases from V and 7 bases from J, leaving 14 bases between. Looked up from germline, CDR1 is SNHLY and CDR2 is FYNNEI. The CDR3 covers 13 residues. CDR3 protein: CASSLIRDYEAFF. CDR3 DNA: TGTGCCAGCAGTCTTATCCGGGATTATGAAGCTTTCTTT. Based on the CDR3 plus reference TRBV2 and TRBJ1-1, the full variable domain is EPEVTQTPSHQVTQMGQEVILRCVPISNHLYFYWYRQILGQKVEFLVSFYNNEISEKSEIFDDQFSVERPDGSNFTLKIRSTKLEDSAMYFCASSLIRDYEAFFGQGTRLTVV.

The chain joins TRBV4-1 to TRBJ2-7, with D unclear. The CDR3 consists of 13 residues. CDR1 is MGHRA, CDR2 YSYEKL, per germline. V shed 1 base and J shed 4 bases, with 8 bases lying between them. In DNA, the CDR3 is TGCGCCAGCAGCCAAGTGGGCAAATACGAGCAGTACTTC. This gives the protein CASSQVGKYEQYF.

CDR3 in amino acids: CASSLTSSANYGYTF. The DNA for the CDR3 is TGTGCCAGCAGCTTGACAAGCTCCGCTAACTATGGCTACACCTTC. The gene calls are TRBV7-2 and TRBJ1-2; D not resolved. V was cut by 3 bases and J by 0 bases, with 11 bases left in between. Germline CDR1 reads SGHTA; CDR2 reads FQGNSA. The CDR3 is 15 amino acids.

This clone showed up just a few times. This chain connects TRBV9 to TRBJ2-1, with 8 bases identical to TRBD2. CDR1 and CDR2 from the germline V gene are SGDLS and YYNGEE. CDR3 size: 20 residues. The junction had 17 bases not matched to a gene; V was cut back by 0 bases and J by 3 bases. CDR3 in DNA: TGTGCCAGCAGCGTAGCGCAGGATCGAGGTCTAGCGGGCCTCTACAATGAGCAGTTCTTC. Translating it yields CASSVAQDRGLAGLYNEQFF.

This chain links TRBV6-6 with TRBJ2-7, with 9 bases matching TRBD1. The germline V gene has CDR1 MNHNY and CDR2 SVGAGI (reference sequence). This CDR3 is built from 15 residues. V trimming: 2 bases; J trimming: 3 bases; junction bases outside the gene matches: 5. CDR3 sequence reads: CASSYRPGQGYEQYF. CDR3 DNA: TGTGCCAGCAGTTACCGGCCGGGACAGGGCTACGAGCAGTACTTC.

The CDR3 coding sequence is TGTGCCAGCAGCTTTTCGGGACAGGGGAACACTGAAGCTTTCTTT. Its protein is CASSFSGQGNTEAFF. The V call is TRBV7-2, the J call TRBJ1-1; TRBD1 agrees at 9 bases. Germline CDR1 SGHTA, CDR2 FQGNSA. The CDR3 covers 15 residues. The J segment lost 1 base and the V segment lost 3 bases, leaving 3 bases of the junction unmatched.

This clone was detected only a few times. The chain carries TRBV9 and TRBJ2-1; D perhaps matches TRBD2 (6 bases). Between the trimmed V and J ends, which lost 3 bases and 5 bases, there was a span of 15 bases. CDR1 is SGDLS, CDR2 YYNGEE, per germline. CDR3 length: 15 residues. CDR3 nucleotides: TGTGCCAGCAGCGCTCGCGGGACCGGGAACAATGAGCAGTTCTTC. Its protein product is CASSARGTGNNEQFF.